The 7 T cell receptor beta chains below all came from one sample that was sequenced in a study of PD-1 blockade in classical Hodgkin lymphoma. Each and every patient relapsed after autologous stem cell transplantation, and patients got differing brentuximab vedotin exposure. Data came from immunoSEQ multiplex PCR; TCRdb stores just in-frame clones and leaves some out. The table has about 110,000 clones, 80% to 90% seen once. Here the sequenced sample was peripheral blood mononuclear cells (PBMCs), taken before the second cycle of nivolumab. The receptors shown here come from a human donor with classical Hodgkin lymphoma.

The CDR3 loop reads CASSKLGRFETEAFF. The CDR3 bases are TGCGCCAGCAGTAAACTAGGGAGGTTTGAGACTGAAGCTTTCTTT. The chain uses TRBV23-1 and TRBJ1-1; D gene uncertain. TRBV23-1 is reported as an ORF; its role is uncertain. The CDR3 contains 15 residues. The V gene lost 5 bases and the J gene lost 5 bases, with 18 bases spanning the gap.

The gene calls are TRBV4-1 and TRBJ2-5; 8 nucleotides match TRBD2. J was trimmed by 5 bases and V by 0 bases; bases with no gene match: 5. The CDR3 is 15 amino acids. Germline CDR1 MGHRA, CDR2 YSYEKL. The CDR3 reads CASSQDWGLVETQYF. CDR3 DNA sequence: TGCGCCAGCAGCCAAGACTGGGGACTAGTGGAGACCCAGTACTTC.

The chain's CDR3 is CASSFEHTGELFF. CDR3 sequence (DNA): TGTGCCAGCAGTTTTGAGCACACCGGGGAGCTGTTTTTT. The V and J genes are TRBV27 and TRBJ2-2; no clear D. This CDR3 has 13 amino acids. Germline CDR1 and CDR2: MNHEY and SMNVEV (reference sequence). Deletions cut 3 bases from V and 3 bases from J, with 5 bases between.

The V call is TRBV4-1, the J call TRBJ2-5, with 10 bases identical to TRBD1. Germline V gene lookup returns CDR1 MGHRA and CDR2 YSYEKL. V trimming: 3 bases; J trimming: 4 bases; junction bases outside the gene matches: 8. The CDR3 spans 16 residues. CDR3 sequence (DNA): TGCGCCAGCAGCCACCCTGGGACAGGGGAGGGAGAGACCCAGTACTTC. This codes for CASSHPGTGEGETQYF.

This clone has only a few counts. The CDR3 DNA reads as TGTGCCAGCAGCCGGACAGGGGACTATGGCTACACCTTC. This encodes CASSRTGDYGYTF. The chain carries TRBV14 and TRBJ1-2, with 9 bases fitting TRBD1. This CDR3 comprises 13 residues. V lost 4 bases, J lost 3 bases, and 0 bases stayed unmatched. CDR1 and CDR2 (germline): SGHDN, FVKESK. The variable domain in full, completed from reference TRBV14 and TRBJ1-2, reads EAGVTQFPSHSVIEKGQTVTLRCDPISGHDNLYWYRRVMGKEIKFLLHFVKESKQDESGMPNNRFLAERTGGTYSTLKVQPAELEDSGVYFCASSRTGDYGYTFGSGTRLTVV.

This chain joins TRBV7-9 and TRBJ2-7, with TRBD2 matching over 7 bases. The V and J ends lost 4 bases and 0 bases, in that order; junction bases with no gene match: 18. The germline V gene has CDR1 SEHNR and CDR2 FQNEAQ (reference sequence). The CDR3 covers 19 residues. The CDR3 reads CASSSSGAVGEGSSYEQYF. In nucleotides, the CDR3 is TGTGCCAGCAGCTCTAGCGGAGCCGTCGGAGAGGGAAGCTCCTACGAGCAGTACTTC.

The chain employs TRBV4-1 and TRBJ2-7; D tentatively fits TRBD1 or TRBD2 (5 bases each). The CDR3 is 16 residues long. V lost 2 bases, J lost 6 bases, and 20 bases lay in between. CDR1 and CDR2 (germline): MGHRA, YSYEKL. CDR3 residues: CASSQSTDSRGGEQYF. As DNA, the CDR3 is TGCGCCAGCAGCCAATCGACAGACAGTCGAGGAGGCGAGCAGTACTTC.